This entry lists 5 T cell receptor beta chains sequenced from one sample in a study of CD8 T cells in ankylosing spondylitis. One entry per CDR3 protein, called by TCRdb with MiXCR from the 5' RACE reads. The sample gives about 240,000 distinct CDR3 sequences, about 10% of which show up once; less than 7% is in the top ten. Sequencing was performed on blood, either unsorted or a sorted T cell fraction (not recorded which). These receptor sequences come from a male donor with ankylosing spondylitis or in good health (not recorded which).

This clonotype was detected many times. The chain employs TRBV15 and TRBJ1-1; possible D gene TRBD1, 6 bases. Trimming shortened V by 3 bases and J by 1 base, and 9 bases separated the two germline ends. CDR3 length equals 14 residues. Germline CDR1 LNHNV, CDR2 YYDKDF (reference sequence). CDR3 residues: CATSSNRENTEAFF. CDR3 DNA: TGTGCCACCAGCAGCAACAGGGAGAACACTGAAGCTTTCTTT. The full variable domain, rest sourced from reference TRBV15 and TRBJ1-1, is DAMVIQNPRYQVTQFGKPVTLSCSQTLNHNVMYWYQQKSSQAPKLLFHYYDKDFNNEADTPDNFQSRRPNTSFCFLDIRSPGLGDTAMYLCATSSNRENTEAFFGQGTRLTVV.

For the CDR3, the DNA is TGTGCCAGTGAATTGGGATCTGGGGCCAACGTCCTGACTTTC. As protein: CASELGSGANVLTF. The chain employs TRBV6-1 and TRBJ2-6; D gene uncertain. CDR1 and CDR2 from the germline V gene are MNHNS and SASEGT. The CDR3 spans 14 residues. The V and J ends lost 9 bases and 1 base respectively, with 10 bases between them.

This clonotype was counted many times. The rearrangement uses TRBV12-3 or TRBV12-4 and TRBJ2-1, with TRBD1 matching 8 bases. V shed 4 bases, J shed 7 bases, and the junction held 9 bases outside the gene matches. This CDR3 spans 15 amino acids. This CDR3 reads CASSSPDRDKNEQFF. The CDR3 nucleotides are TGTGCCAGCAGTTCCCCGGACAGGGATAAAAATGAGCAGTTCTTC.

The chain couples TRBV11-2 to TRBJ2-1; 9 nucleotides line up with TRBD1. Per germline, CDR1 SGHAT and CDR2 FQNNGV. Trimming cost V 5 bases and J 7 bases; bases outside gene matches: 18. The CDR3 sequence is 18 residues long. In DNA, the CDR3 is TGTGCCAGCAGCCCTCATGGGGGACAGGGAAGAATGGGTAATGAGCAGTTCTTC. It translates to CASSPHGGQGRMGNEQFF.

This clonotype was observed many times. DNA for the CDR3: TGCTCTAGCCATCTGCCGGGCGCTTCCCTGGGTGGCTACACCTTC. Its translation is CSSHLPGASLGGYTF. This chain joins TRBV5-1 and TRBJ1-2; D gene ambiguous. The CDR3 has 15 amino acids. CDR1 and CDR2 (germline): SGHRS, YFSETQ.